These 24 T cell receptor beta chains share one sample of origin, sequenced in a study of blood T cell repertoires in COVID-19. Profiled with immunoSEQ multiplex PCR; TCRdb holds only in-frame clones, not every one. The sample has fewer than 350,000 clones, 88% seen once. Sequencing was performed on PBMCs or T cells enriched from blood (not recorded which). The source of these receptors is a woman aged 55-75 years in a cohort exposed to, infected with or recovered from COVID-19 (not recorded which).

V is TRBV2 and J is TRBJ2-7; 8 nucleotides align to TRBD2. The CDR3 extends over 16 amino acids. The germline gives CDR1 SNHLY, CDR2 FYNNEI. J was trimmed by 2 bases and V by 2 bases; bases with no gene match: 8. CDR3: CASSEYGLAITYEQYF. For the CDR3, the DNA is TGTGCCAGCAGTGAATATGGACTAGCTATCACCTACGAGCAGTACTTC.

The chain links TRBV23-1 to TRBJ1-2; tentative D call: TRBD1 (5 bases). TRBV23-1 is reported as an ORF; its role is uncertain. The V end lost 0 bases, the J end lost 6 bases, and 14 bases lay between the germline ends. The CDR3 has 15 amino acids. The CDR3 nucleotides are TGCGCCAGCAGTCAATCAGGAGACAGAAGAGATGGCTACACCTTC. This codes for CASSQSGDRRDGYTF.

The chain recombines TRBV6-5 with TRBJ1-1; 7 nucleotides agree with TRBD1. After removal of 7 bases from V and 1 base from J, the junction contained 3 bases not matched to a gene. Per germline, CDR1 MNHEY and CDR2 SVGAGI. This CDR3 is 13 amino acids long. The CDR3 region has the DNA TGTGCCAGCAAGGGACAGCAGAACACTGAAGCTTTCTTT. It encodes CASKGQQNTEAFF.

V is TRBV5-6 and J is TRBJ2-2, with D maybe TRBD1 (6 bases). Trimming cost V 2 bases and J 7 bases, with 15 bases left between them. Per germline, CDR1 SGHDT and CDR2 YYEEEE. The CDR3 extends over 15 amino acids. CDR3 sequence reads: CASSFVFEGDGELFF. The CDR3 nucleotides read TGTGCCAGCAGCTTTGTCTTCGAGGGGGACGGGGAGCTGTTTTTT.

The rearrangement links TRBV19 to TRBJ2-5, with 9 bases matching TRBD2. V lost 3 bases and J lost 4; bases outside the gene matches: 6. The germline CDR1 and CDR2 sequences are LNHDA and SQIVND (reference sequence). The CDR3 sequence is 15 residues long. The CDR3 protein is CASSISGSAGETQYF. CDR3 bases: TGTGCCAGTAGTATTAGCGGGAGCGCGGGAGAGACCCAGTACTTC.

This clone has a handful of counts. The V call is TRBV5-1, the J call TRBJ1-6; 8 nucleotides match TRBD1. Germline assignment: CDR1 SGHRS and CDR2 YFSETQ. V gave up 5 bases and J gave up 5 bases; unmatched junction bases: 6. This CDR3 has 15 residues. As DNA, the CDR3 is TGCGCCAGCAGACCGGGGACAGGCAATAATTCACCCCTCCACTTT. Protein product: CASRPGTGNNSPLHF.

This chain links TRBV4-1 with TRBJ1-1; tentative D call: TRBD1 (5 bases). Trimming left V 4 bases short and J 4 bases short, with 16 bases between. The CDR3 spans 15 residues. Germline CDR1 and CDR2: MGHRA and YSYEKL. The CDR3 DNA is TGCGCCAGCAGCCCCGTAGGACGGGGGATCACTGAAGCTTTCTTT. Encoded protein: CASSPVGRGITEAFF.

This rearrangement joins TRBV6-1 to TRBJ2-2, with 7 bases that match TRBD1. V was pared by 2 bases and J by 5 bases, with 8 bases of the junction left unmatched. Germline loops: CDR1 MNHNS, CDR2 SASEGT. The CDR3 runs 16 residues. CDR3 DNA: TGTGCCAGCAGTGAACCGACAGGGCGTGCGACCGGGGAGCTGTTTTTT. Translated, it gives CASSEPTGRATGELFF.

J is TRBJ1-2 and V is TRBV15; D not certain. V lost 0 bases, J lost 0 bases, and 8 bases lay in between. The germline CDR1 and CDR2 sequences are LNHNV and YYDKDF (reference sequence). CDR3 size: 15 residues. The CDR3 spells CATSRDRQANYGYTF. The CDR3 DNA follows: TGTGCCACCAGCAGAGACAGACAAGCTAACTATGGCTACACCTTC.

The V gene is TRBV9, the J gene TRBJ2-7; a possible D gene is TRBD2 (6 bases). Trimming cost V 4 bases and J 2 bases, with 16 bases left between them. Germline CDR1 SGDLS, CDR2 YYNGEE. The length of the CDR3 is 15 residues. The CDR3 here is CASSHGGPHTYEQYF. CDR3 bases: TGTGCCAGCAGCCACGGGGGACCCCATACCTACGAGCAGTACTTC.

The chain uses TRBV24-1 and TRBJ1-2; 8 positions match TRBD1. After removal of 4 bases from V and 8 bases from J, the junction contained 8 bases not matched to a gene. Looked up from germline, CDR1 is KGHDR and CDR2 is SFDVKD. CDR3 length: 14 amino acids. CDR3 nucleotides: TGTGCCACCAGTGACCAGCGGACAGGGCAGGGCTACACCTTC. Protein product: CATSDQRTGQGYTF.

The genes are TRBV5-5 and TRBJ1-6; 8 bases fit TRBD1. This CDR3 has 15 residues. Germline-derived CDR1 and CDR2 are SGHKS and YYEKEE (reference sequence). J gave up 9 bases and V 4 bases, and 9 bases lay outside the gene matches. CDR3 loop: CASSPGTGPSSPLHF. The CDR3 DNA reads as TGTGCCAGCAGCCCCGGGACAGGCCCTTCTTCACCCCTCCACTTT.

This clone was found once. The rearrangement uses TRBV11-3 and TRBJ2-1; 14 bases are shared with TRBD2. The CDR3 extends over 17 amino acids. The trim removed 1 base at V and 10 bases at J, leaving 9 bases unmatched. Germline assignment: CDR1 SGHNT and CDR2 YENEEA. The CDR3 spells CASSLAGGLAGGREQFF. The CDR3 DNA sequence: TGTGCCAGCAGCTTAGCTGGTGGACTAGCGGGAGGACGGGAGCAGTTCTTC. The complete variable domain, with remaining parts taken from reference TRBV11-3 and TRBJ2-1, reads EAGVVQSPRYKIIEKKQPVAFWCNPISGHNTLYWYLQNLGQGPELLIRYENEEAVDDSQLPKDRFSAERLKGVDSTLKIQPAELGDSAVYLCASSLAGGLAGGREQFFGPGTRLTVL.

The chain carries TRBV5-1 and TRBJ1-4; 10 bases match TRBD1. V lost 6 bases to trimming and J lost 7 bases; unmatched junction nucleotides: 6. Germline values: CDR1 SGHRS, CDR2 YFSETQ. This CDR3 spans 14 amino acids. The CDR3 loop reads CASTLTGGGEKLFF. DNA for the CDR3: TGCGCCAGCACCCTGACAGGGGGCGGTGAAAAACTGTTTTTT.

J is TRBJ2-7 and V is TRBV7-9, with D tentatively TRBD2 (5 bases). Trimming removed 0 bases at V and 3 bases at J, with 15 bases between. Germline CDR1 reads SEHNR; CDR2 reads FQNEAQ (reference sequence). The CDR3 has 16 amino acids. The CDR3 bases are TGTGCCAGCAGCTTAGCGGAGGAATGGGTTCGCTACGAGCAGTACTTC. Translating it yields CASSLAEEWVRYEQYF.

The genes are TRBV29-1 and TRBJ1-5; possible D gene TRBD1, 6 bases. V lost 7 bases and J 1 base, leaving 20 bases between the germline ends. Germline CDR1 SQVTM, CDR2 ANQGSEA. The CDR3 is 16 residues long. CDR3 residues: CSALDSLGSSNQPQHF. CDR3 sequence (DNA): TGCAGCGCTCTGGACAGTCTAGGTTCCAGCAATCAGCCCCAGCATTTT.

The chain is built from TRBV11-2 and TRBJ2-5; the match to TRBD2 covers 10 bases. The CDR3 has 17 amino acids. Germline V lookup: CDR1 SGHAT, CDR2 FQNNGV. J lost 2 bases, V lost 4 bases, and 10 bases had no gene match. The CDR3 bases are TGTGCCAGCAGCTCGTCTCCGGGACTAGCGTTACAAGAGACCCAGTACTTC. Protein product: CASSSSPGLALQETQYF. Using reference TRBV11-2 and TRBJ2-5 for the parts outside the CDR3, the full variable domain is EAGVAQSPRYKIIEKRQSVAFWCNPISGHATLYWYQQILGQGPKLLIQFQNNGVVDDSQLPKDRFSAERLKGVDSTLKIQPAKLEDSAVYLCASSSSPGLALQETQYFGPGTRLLVL.

Worth noting for this clone: The junction departs from germline at one end; a sequencing error may be responsible. This chain connects TRBV28 to TRBJ1-2; a weak D match, TRBD1 (5 bases). The CDR3 is 13 amino acids. The V gene's germline CDR1 is MDHEN and CDR2 SYDVKM. The DNA of the CDR3 is TGTGCCAGCAGTTTGGGGCATAACTCTGGCTACACCTTC. Amino acid sequence: CASSLGHNSGYTF.

The chain joins TRBV28 to TRBJ2-7, with a tentative D call TRBD2 (6 bases). The germline V gene encodes CDR1 MDHEN and CDR2 SYDVKM. This CDR3 is built from 16 residues. The ends were cut back, 6 bases at V and 0 bases at J, with 18 bases in the middle. This CDR3 is CASSSEAAGGSYEQYF. CDR3 bases: TGTGCCAGCAGCTCAGAGGCGGCCGGGGGCTCCTACGAGCAGTACTTC.

The V gene is TRBV4-1, the J gene TRBJ2-7; no firm D call. The CDR3 consists of 12 residues. CDR1 is MGHRA, CDR2 YSYEKL, per germline. Deletions cut 2 bases from V and 6 bases from J, with 8 bases between. The CDR3 region is CASSQPRGEQYF. The CDR3 DNA follows: TGCGCCAGCAGCCAACCGCGAGGCGAGCAGTACTTC.

This clone has a handful of counts. The chain links TRBV7-2 to TRBJ2-3; 12 bases map to TRBD2. V lost 4 bases to trimming and J lost 0 bases; unmatched junction nucleotides: 8. CDR1 is SGHTA, CDR2 FQGNSA, per germline. The CDR3 is 18 residues long. The CDR3 nucleotides are TGTGCCAGCAGCTACCGGGGGACTAGCGGGTCTAGCACAGATACGCAGTATTTT. Translated, it gives CASSYRGTSGSSTDTQYF.

This sequence joins TRBV19 and TRBJ2-7, with D perhaps matching TRBD1 (6 bases). The V end lost 3 bases, the J end lost 0 bases, and 15 bases lay between the germline ends. This CDR3 has 16 amino acids. Germline CDR1 is LNHDA and CDR2 is SQIVND (reference sequence). DNA of the CDR3: TGTGCCAGTAGTATGGGGCAGGGGTTGAGCTCCTACGAGCAGTACTTC. This gives the protein CASSMGQGLSSYEQYF.

CDR3 sequence (DNA): TGTGCCAGCAGTGAAGGGCTGACAGGGGGCGGCAATCAGCCCCAGCATTTT. Translated, it gives CASSEGLTGGGNQPQHF. V and J are TRBV2 and TRBJ1-5, with 10 bases fitting TRBD1. Per germline, CDR1 SNHLY and CDR2 FYNNEI. The trim removed 1 base at V and 2 bases at J, leaving 5 bases unmatched. This CDR3 has 17 residues.

Turning to this clone: Germline and junction disagree at one end, which may indicate a read error. The rearrangement links TRBV7-7 to TRBJ2-2; possibly TRBD2 for D (6 bases). Germline CDR1 is SSHAT and CDR2 is FNYEAQ (reference sequence). The CDR3 spans 16 residues. CDR3 nucleotide sequence: TGTGCTAGCAGCTTCTACAGGAGGGGGAACACCGGGGAGCTGTTTTTT. Protein: CASSFYRRGNTGELFF.